This T cell receptor (beta chain) was found in a study of PD-1 blockade in mismatch repair-deficient tumors. Across the study: Patients had 12 mismatch repair-deficient cancer types, all previously treated and progressing. Study-wide findings and caveats: Tumor-resident clones, often absent from pretreatment blood, expanded after pembrolizumab and then contracted.

The V and J ends lost 4 bases and 7 bases respectively, with 20 bases between them. Germline V CDR1 and CDR2: KGHSH, LQKENI. This CDR3 has 15 residues. This clone occurred a few times. What it binds is unknown. Mismatch repair deficiency was confirmed in all patients, by PCR or immunohistochemistry. TCR sequencing covered a few patients who responded to pembrolizumab. TCRdb's copy holds only in-frame clones and misses some; the assay was immunoSEQ multiplex PCR. The table lists around 51,000 clones, 81% of them singletons. Material: peripheral blood, obtained approximately 18 weeks after starting pembrolizumab. This rearrangement joins TRBV18 to TRBJ2-7, with D hard to call. This receptor was identified in an adult with mismatch repair-deficient cancer. CDR3 nucleotides: TGTGCCAGCTCACAAGAAGATCCTCTTCTTGCGGAGCAGTACTTC. This encodes CASSQEDPLLAEQYF.